These T cell receptor beta chains were read from a single sample in a study of response to subunit inactivated influenza vaccine. One entry per CDR3 protein results from TCRdb running MiXCR on the RT-PCR reads. The sample includes 500,000 to 550,000 distinct CDR3 sequences, about 8% seen only once; the top ten take over 10%. The sequenced sample was PBMCs from blood, obtained less than 30 months after vaccination. The receptors were gathered from a man in his fifties or sixties who received an inactivated influenza vaccine. The CDR3 runs from the conserved cysteine through the conserved F or W. The D gene is left open where the match is weak. Not all rows give a size; the values are once, few, many and, for expanded clones, a class.

size	D	V	J	CDR3	DNA
-	-	TRBV7-2	TRBJ2-1	CASSLDARGNEQFF	TGTGCCAGCAGCTTAGACGCTCGAGGGAATGAGCAGTTCTTC
few	TRBD2	TRBV29-1	TRBJ2-3	CSGLAGPDTQYF	TGCAGCGGACTAGCGGGACCCGATACGCAGTATTTT
few	-	TRBV12-3/TRBV12-4	TRBJ1-1	CASSFWENTEAFF	TGTGCCAGCAGTTTTTGGGAGAACACTGAAGCTTTCTTT
few	-	TRBV7-8	TRBJ2-7	CASSLVSGNRVLAYEQYF	TGTGCCAGCAGCTTAGTTTCCGGGAATCGGGTTTTGGCCTACGAGCAGTACTTC
few	TRBD2	TRBV4-3	TRBJ2-3	CASSQRTAGGRTDTQYF	TGCGCCAGCAGCCAAAGGACAGCGGGAGGTCGCACAGATACGCAGTATTTT
-	TRBD2	TRBV11-2	TRBJ2-3	CASSFLGGGGTDTQYF	TGTGCCAGCAGCTTTTTGGGGGGAGGGGGCACAGATACGCAGTATTTT
many	-	TRBV4-3	TRBJ2-1	CASSQASESLYNEQFF	TGCGCCAGCAGCCAAGCTAGTGAAAGCCTTTACAATGAGCAGTTCTTC
many	TRBD1	TRBV29-1	TRBJ1-1	CSVEEGQGTEAFF	TGCAGCGTTGAAGAAGGACAGGGGACTGAAGCTTTCTTT
few	-	TRBV5-1	TRBJ2-3	CASSLDRGAADTQYF	TGCGCCAGCAGCTTGGACAGAGGAGCCGCAGATACGCAGTATTTT
few	-	TRBV10-2	TRBJ1-5	CASSESREIGNQPQHF	TGCGCCAGCAGTGAGTCGAGAGAGATTGGGAATCAGCCCCAGCATTTT
-	TRBD2	TRBV20-1	TRBJ2-4	CSARWGGSRANIQYF	TGCAGTGCTAGATGGGGCGGGAGCCGGGCAAACATTCAGTACTTC
few	-	TRBV21-1	TRBJ2-2	CASSKAPTHGGELFF	TGTGCCAGCAGCAAAGCCCCTACGCATGGCGGGGAGCTGTTTTTT
many	TRBD1	TRBV10-3	TRBJ2-3	CATFHRGSTDTQYF	TGTGCCACCTTTCACAGGGGTAGTACAGATACGCAGTATTTT
many	TRBD2	TRBV7-2	TRBJ2-1	CASSLGLAGDYNEQFF	TGTGCCAGCAGCTTAGGGCTAGCGGGAGACTACAATGAGCAGTTCTTC
-	TRBD2	TRBV20-1	TRBJ2-1	CSAPPGLAGAVYNEQFF	TGCAGTGCTCCGCCGGGACTAGCGGGAGCTGTTTACAATGAGCAGTTCTTC
few	-	TRBV20-1	TRBJ1-5	CSARLHSNQPQHF	TGCAGTGCTAGATTACATAGCAATCAGCCCCAGCATTTT
many	-	TRBV20-1	TRBJ2-3	CSARGTGNTDTQYF	TGCAGTGCTAGAGGAACCGGAAACACAGATACGCAGTATTTT
-	-	TRBV20-1	TRBJ2-1	CSARDFREEQFF	TGCAGTGCTAGAGATTTCAGGGAGGAGCAGTTCTTC
-	TRBD2	TRBV10-3	TRBJ2-3	CAISALEWREGQRGDTQYF	TGTGCCATCAGTGCGCTAGAGTGGCGGGAGGGCCAAAGAGGAGATACGCAGTATTTT
-	-	TRBV7-9	TRBJ1-4	CASSLAASGNQKLFF	TGTGCCAGCAGCTTAGCGGCCAGCGGAAATCAAAAACTGTTTTTT
-	TRBD1	TRBV6-5	TRBJ2-5	CASSYGTGAQETQYF	TGTGCCAGCAGTTACGGGACAGGGGCCCAAGAGACCCAGTACTTC
-	TRBD2	TRBV20-1	TRBJ2-1	CSTTQGGRAMQFF	TGCAGTACCACGCAGGGTGGGAGGGCCATGCAGTTCTTC
many	-	TRBV5-1	TRBJ2-2	CASSLTGNTGELFF	TGCGCCAGCAGCTTGACAGGGAACACCGGGGAGCTGTTTTTT
few	-	TRBV7-2	TRBJ2-5	CASSLELGRTQYF	TGTGCCAGCAGCTTAGAACTGGGAAGGACCCAGTACTTC
many	-	TRBV28	TRBJ1-1	CASSLRAEAFF	TGTGCCAGCAGTCTGAGGGCTGAAGCTTTCTTT
-	-	TRBV12-3/TRBV12-4	TRBJ2-1	CASSFPVGIPYNEQFF	TGTGCCAGCAGTTTCCCCGTGGGGATACCCTACAATGAGCAGTTCTTC
many	-	TRBV29-1	TRBJ2-5	CSVDEPPRGTQYF	TGCAGCGTTGACGAACCGCCTAGGGGGACCCAGTACTTC
-	TRBD1	TRBV4-3	TRBJ2-5	CASRLTGGAPQETQYF	TGCGCCAGCCGACTAACAGGGGGAGCTCCCCAAGAGACCCAGTACTTC
-	TRBD2	TRBV4-3	TRBJ2-2	CASSQSGGTGELFF	TGCGCCAGCAGCCAAAGCGGGGGCACCGGGGAGCTGTTTTTT
-	TRBD1	TRBV28	TRBJ2-7	CASSAHRGGREQYF	TGTGCCAGCAGTGCCCACAGGGGTGGAAGGGAGCAGTACTTC
few	-	TRBV6-6	TRBJ2-5	CASIFAEGETQYF	TGTGCCAGCATTTTCGCGGAGGGGGAGACCCAGTACTTC
few	TRBD1	TRBV15	TRBJ2-3	CATSRDRPSTGVATDTQYF	TGTGCCACCAGCAGAGACAGGCCGTCGACAGGGGTGGCCACAGATACGCAGTATTTT
-	TRBD2	TRBV20-1	TRBJ2-7	CSFTGTSGSSGLSYEQYF	TGCAGTTTCACTGGGACTAGCGGGAGCAGTGGCCTCTCCTACGAGCAGTACTTC
many	TRBD2	TRBV20-1	TRBJ2-3	CSVTSGDTQYF	TGCAGTGTGACTAGCGGGGATACGCAGTATTTT
many	TRBD1	TRBV7-9	TRBJ1-5	CASSLEPTGARDQPQHF	TGTGCCAGCAGCTTAGAACCCACAGGGGCTCGGGATCAGCCCCAGCATTTT
many	TRBD2	TRBV9	TRBJ2-1	CASSVVGTSGRPNEQFF	TGTGCCAGCAGCGTAGTCGGAACTAGCGGGAGGCCCAATGAGCAGTTCTTC
many	TRBD2	TRBV29-1	TRBJ2-5	CSVDPAGEETQYF	TGCAGCGTTGACCCAGCGGGAGAAGAGACCCAGTACTTC
few	-	TRBV12-3/TRBV12-4	TRBJ1-2	CASTPRPGTVDYGYTF	TGTGCCAGCACTCCTCGCCCCGGGACGGTGGATTATGGCTACACCTTC
many	TRBD1	TRBV4-3	TRBJ1-2	CASSQEPTGVYGYTF	TGCGCCAGCAGCCAAGAACCGACAGGGGTATATGGCTACACCTTC
few	-	TRBV6-5	TRBJ2-5	CASSYDSSQETQYF	TGTGCCAGCAGTTACGACAGCAGCCAAGAGACCCAGTACTTC
-	-	TRBV5-1	TRBJ2-1	CASSLGGPDEQFF	TGCGCCAGCAGCTTGGGGGGTCCCGATGAGCAGTTCTTC